This T cell receptor beta chain was identified during a study of shared clonotypes between healthy human individuals (dated by TCRdb to 2018 to 2020). Some background on the complete study: A couple of women and three men aged 18 to 49 years were included in the cohort. Between about 0.8 and 9 billion PBMCs per donor were obtained by leukapheresis. To increase sequencing depth and limit assay-specific biases, different laboratories used diverse techniques to prepare libraries and sequence TCR repertoires. Blood TCR repertoires of a handful of healthy adults were deeply sequenced to estimate repertoire size and the extent of clonotype sharing between individuals. For each donor, CD4 naive and CD4 memory were each given three plates, CD8 naive was given two plates, and CD8 memory was given one plate. Beyond this particular receptor, the publication reports: Higher generation probabilities were observed for clonotypes shared by all four sorted-subset donors than for non-shared clonotypes. The small number of donors limited the genetic and exposure-history diversity represented. Even with the large sequencing depth, rarefaction of the sorted-subset datasets indicated that sequencing was incomplete. Sampling was restricted to blood, and TCR repertoires in tissues likely differ from the TCR repertoires found in blood. Approximately 5% of naive CD4, 3.5% of naive CD8, roughly 2.5% of memory CD4, and less than 0.45% of memory CD8 clonotypes were shared across a few donors. Estimated clonotype richness was generally larger for naive than for memory subsets. Pairwise subsampling led to the expectation that sequencing depth would affect the degree of clonotype sharing among donors.

Using the deep immunoSEQ assay, multiplex PCR amplified TCR CDR3 regions from genomic DNA. For each cell subset, the extracted genomic DNA was distributed evenly across all wells of several immunoSEQ 96-well plates, and each plate served as one replicate. For sorted subsets, 200 ng of genomic DNA, equivalent to some 30,000 T cell genomes, went into each replicate PCR. Purified libraries were measured with a Qubit 3.0 fluorometer, size-checked on a Bioanalyzer 2100, and measured again with the KAPA Library Quantification kit. Every immunoSEQ 96-well plate was sequenced on a separate single-read 150-cycle Illumina NextSeq 550 flow cell. The authors processed their data as follows. The immunoSEQ output contained only junctional sequences without quality scores, so filtering could not match that applied to full-length reads. To assign V/J genes and CDR3, sequences were annotated using PyIR, a Python wrapper for IgBLAST v1.9, with IMGT germline references. Reads were filtered out if the reads had weak V/J assignments (E-value above 1e-6), no CDR3, stop codons, out-of-frame junctions, or ambiguous translated residues. V3J clonotypes were defined by identical inferred V gene, J gene, and CDR3 amino acid sequence. The percentage overlap between two repertoires was calculated by dividing the number of shared unique clonotypes by the size of the smaller repertoire. Richness of each repertoire was evaluated using RTK rarefaction, the Chao1 estimator, and Recon v2.1 estimates of unobserved clonotypes. For all TCRbeta clonotypes obtained by the gDNA method from a handful of donors, generation probabilities were computed with OLGA. The immuneACCESS repertoire file appears here via TCRdb, limited to in-frame rearrangements. These files lack a portion of the clones; in checked studies, under half of the deficit traces to unresolved V genes, and the cause of the others is not known. V, J and clone size were drawn from that table, and D and trimming were deduced from the DNA. Here the sample has approximately 2,200,000 clones; about 93% occur a single time. The ten largest clonotypes hold about 1.5% of the sample.

To note about this clone: There is no known antigen for this receptor. Base qualities are missing; no much larger clone stands one base away.

V lost 4 bases and J lost 5 bases, and the count of bases not matched to a germline gene is 18. The CDR3 starts with the cysteine, ends with the phenylalanine, and has 18 residues. This entry keeps only the CDR3 DNA: 54 bases, framed from base 1. CDR1 and CDR2, looked up from the germline V gene, are MDHEN and SYDVKM. CD8 naive samples consisted of CD45RO-negative cells that were positively selected for CCR7, yielding a CD45RA+CCR7+ population without TemRA cells. Donors were healthy HIV-negative adults with no recently reported acute infections or vaccinations. Only Caucasian adults living in Nashville, Tennessee, USA were represented among the donors. After blood collection by leukapheresis, PBMCs were isolated using Ficoll-Histopaque density gradient centrifugation and then cryopreserved in the vapor phase of liquid nitrogen. Analytical flow cytometry was used to check the purity and quantity of each magnetically sorted T cell population. Genomic DNA was isolated from every sorted fraction and measured by UV absorbance on a Nanodrop 2000c.

Material for sequencing was naive CD8+ T cells from PBMCs. According to the study, the label for this sample's cell subset or site signals: CD45RA+CCR7+. This TCR was recovered from a man aged 18 to 29 in good health. Some clones in this sample may be carry-over from other donors' samples. The chain is encoded by TRBV28 joined to TRBJ1-2; TRBD1 lines up with 8 middle nucleotides. The nucleotide sequence reads as follows: TGTGCCAGCAGTTCACCCACGGACAGGGAAAAGGAGTCTTATGGCTACACCTTC. It translates to CASSSPTDREKESYGYTF.